This TCR beta chain was captured in a study of cytomegalovirus exposure and HLA in healthy donors. Use of 60 Vbeta and 13 Jbeta primers characterized the PCR. This table comes from immunoSEQ multiplex PCR, and its TCRdb copy is limited to in-frame clones, with some not included. This sample carries 150,000 or so clones, with about 1.2% going to the ten biggest clones. The length of the CDR3 is 10 residues. V dropped 8 bases and J dropped 4 bases, with 2 bases sitting between them. Germline V gene data show CDR1 as SGHAT and CDR2 as FQNNGV. About this clone: No antigen is known for it.

Study findings and constraints: HLA alleles showed associations with 15,000 to 20,000 TCR beta sequences in a later analysis, at a 0.05 false discovery rate. Some TCR beta chains (164 of them) were listed as cytomegalovirus-associated. A missense DCLRE1C variant was associated with V- and J-gene trimming of TCR beta chains in a later analysis, and an independent cohort replicated the association.

This TCR was sampled from an older woman in good health and CMV-seronegative. The rearrangement uses TRBV11-2 and TRBJ2-2; D call uncertain. The source material was PBMCs. The DNA for the CDR3 is TGTGCCAGCCGCACCGGGGAGCTGTTTTTT. Translation gives CASRTGELFF.